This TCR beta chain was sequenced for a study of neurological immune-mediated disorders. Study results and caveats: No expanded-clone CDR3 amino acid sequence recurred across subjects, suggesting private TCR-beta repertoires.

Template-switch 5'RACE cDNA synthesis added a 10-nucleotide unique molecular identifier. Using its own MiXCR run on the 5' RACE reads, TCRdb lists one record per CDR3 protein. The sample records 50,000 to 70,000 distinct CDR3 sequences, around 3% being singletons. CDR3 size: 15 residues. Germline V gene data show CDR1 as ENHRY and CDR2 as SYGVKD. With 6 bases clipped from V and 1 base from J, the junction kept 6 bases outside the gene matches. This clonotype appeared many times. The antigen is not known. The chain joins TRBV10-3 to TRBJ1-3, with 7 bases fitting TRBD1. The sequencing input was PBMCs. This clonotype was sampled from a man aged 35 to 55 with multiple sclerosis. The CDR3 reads CAIREGAVSGNTIYF. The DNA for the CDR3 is TGTGCCATCAGAGAGGGGGCAGTATCTGGAAACACCATATATTTT.